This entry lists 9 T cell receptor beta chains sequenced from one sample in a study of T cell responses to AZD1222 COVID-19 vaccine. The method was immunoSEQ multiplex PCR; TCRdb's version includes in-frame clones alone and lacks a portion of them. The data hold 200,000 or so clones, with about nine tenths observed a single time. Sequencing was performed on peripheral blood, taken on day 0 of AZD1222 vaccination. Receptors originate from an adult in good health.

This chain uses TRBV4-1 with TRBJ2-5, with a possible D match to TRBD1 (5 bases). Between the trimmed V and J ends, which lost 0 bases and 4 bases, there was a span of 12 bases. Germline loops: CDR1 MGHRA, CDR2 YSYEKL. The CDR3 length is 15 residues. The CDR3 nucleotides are TGCGCCAGCAGCCAAGATTGGTCCCAGGGAGAGACCCAGTACTTC. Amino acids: CASSQDWSQGETQYF.

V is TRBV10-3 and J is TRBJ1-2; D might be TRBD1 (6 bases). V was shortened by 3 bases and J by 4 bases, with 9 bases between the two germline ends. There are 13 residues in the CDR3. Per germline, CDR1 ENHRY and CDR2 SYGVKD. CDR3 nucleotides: TGTGCCATCAGTGACAGGGGAGGCTATGGCTACACCTTC. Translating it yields CAISDRGGYGYTF.

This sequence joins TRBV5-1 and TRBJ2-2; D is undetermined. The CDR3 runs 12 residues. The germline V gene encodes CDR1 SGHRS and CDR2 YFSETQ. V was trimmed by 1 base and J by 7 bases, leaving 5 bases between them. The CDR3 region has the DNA TGCGCCAGCAGCTTGACCCTCGGGGAGCTGTTTTTT. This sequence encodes CASSLTLGELFF.

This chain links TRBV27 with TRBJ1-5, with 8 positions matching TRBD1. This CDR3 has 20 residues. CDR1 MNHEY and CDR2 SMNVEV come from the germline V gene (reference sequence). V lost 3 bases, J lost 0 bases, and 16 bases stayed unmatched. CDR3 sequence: CASSFESLDREKYSNQPQHF. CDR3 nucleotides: TGTGCCAGCAGTTTCGAGAGCTTGGACAGGGAGAAATATAGCAATCAGCCCCAGCATTTT.

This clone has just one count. The CDR3 is CASSSFGTGDNSPLHF. The CDR3 coding sequence is TGTGCCAGCAGTTCATTCGGGACAGGGGATAATTCACCCCTCCACTTT. The V gene is TRBV27, the J gene TRBJ1-6, with 10 bases fitting TRBD1. Trimming removed 4 bases from V and 5 bases from J; junction bases left unmatched: 5. The CDR3 extends over 16 amino acids. Germline CDR1 is MNHEY and CDR2 is SMNVEV (reference sequence).

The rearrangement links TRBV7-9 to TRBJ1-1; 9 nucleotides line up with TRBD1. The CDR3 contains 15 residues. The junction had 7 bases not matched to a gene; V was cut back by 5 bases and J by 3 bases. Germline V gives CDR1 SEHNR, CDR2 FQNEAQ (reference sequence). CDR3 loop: CASSPRDREDTEAFF. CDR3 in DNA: TGTGCCAGCAGCCCCCGGGACAGGGAAGACACTGAAGCTTTCTTT.

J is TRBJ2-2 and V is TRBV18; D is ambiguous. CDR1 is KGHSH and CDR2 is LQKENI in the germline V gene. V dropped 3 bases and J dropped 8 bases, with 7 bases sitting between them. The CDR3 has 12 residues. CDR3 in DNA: TGTGCCAGCTCACCCCTTGGTGGGGAGCTGTTTTTT. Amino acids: CASSPLGGELFF.

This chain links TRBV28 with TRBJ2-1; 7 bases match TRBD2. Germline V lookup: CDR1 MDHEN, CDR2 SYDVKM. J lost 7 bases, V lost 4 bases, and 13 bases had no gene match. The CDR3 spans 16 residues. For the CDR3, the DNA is TGTGCCAGCAGTTCTATCGACGCGGGAGTATGGAATGAGCAGTTCTTC. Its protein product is CASSSIDAGVWNEQFF.

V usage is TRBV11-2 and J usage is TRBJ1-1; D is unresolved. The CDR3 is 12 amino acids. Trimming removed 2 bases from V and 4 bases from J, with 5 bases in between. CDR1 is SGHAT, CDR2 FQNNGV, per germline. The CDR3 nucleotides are TGTGCCAGCAGCTTAAAATTCACTGAAGCTTTCTTT. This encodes CASSLKFTEAFF. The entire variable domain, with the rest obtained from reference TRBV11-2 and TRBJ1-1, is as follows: EAGVAQSPRYKIIEKRQSVAFWCNPISGHATLYWYQQILGQGPKLLIQFQNNGVVDDSQLPKDRFSAERLKGVDSTLKIQPAKLEDSAVYLCASSLKFTEAFFGQGTRLTVV.